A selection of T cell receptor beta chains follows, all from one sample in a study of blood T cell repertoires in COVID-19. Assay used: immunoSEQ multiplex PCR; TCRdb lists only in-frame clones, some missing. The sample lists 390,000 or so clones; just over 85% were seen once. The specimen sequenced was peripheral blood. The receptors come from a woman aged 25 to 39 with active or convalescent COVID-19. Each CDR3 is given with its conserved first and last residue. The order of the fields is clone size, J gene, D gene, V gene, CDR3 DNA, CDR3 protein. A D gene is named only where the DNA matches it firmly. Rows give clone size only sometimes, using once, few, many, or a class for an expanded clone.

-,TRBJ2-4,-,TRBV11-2,TGTGCCAGCAGCTTAGGATGGCAGACATTAGCCAAAAACATTCAGTACTTC,CASSLGWQTLAKNIQYF
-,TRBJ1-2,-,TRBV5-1,TGCGCCAGCAGCTTGGTCCCGTCTAGCTATGGCTACACCTTC,CASSLVPSSYGYTF
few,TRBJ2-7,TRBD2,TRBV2,TGTGCCAGCAGTTACCCTAGCGGGGGGATCCCCGAGCAGTACTTC,CASSYPSGGIPEQYF
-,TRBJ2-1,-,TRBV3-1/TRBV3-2,TGTGCCAGCAGCCAAGTCCCAGGGCTCAGGGAGCAGTTCTTC,CASSQVPGLREQFF
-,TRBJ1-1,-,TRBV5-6,TGTGCCAGCAGCTGGGCCGGGACAAAAGGGACTGAAGCTTTCTTT,CASSWAGTKGTEAFF
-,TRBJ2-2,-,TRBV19,TGTGCCAGTAGTATAGCCCGGTGGGGGGTCAAGACCGGGGAGCTGTTTTTT,CASSIARWGVKTGELFF
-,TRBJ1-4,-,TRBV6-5,TGTGCCAGCGGACCAGGGGATAATAATGAAAAACTGTTTTTT,CASGPGDNNEKLFF
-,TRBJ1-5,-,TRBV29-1,TGCAGCGCCCTTCTAGGCCGTTCCCAGCATTTT,CSALLGRSQHF
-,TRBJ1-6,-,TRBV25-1,TGTGCCAGCAGTGAATACGGGGGGGGGAATTCACCCCTCCACTTT,CASSEYGGGNSPLHF
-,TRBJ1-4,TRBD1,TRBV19,TGTGCCAGTAGGGGACAGGGGGCGGGAAGTGAAAAACTGTTTTTT,CASRGQGAGSEKLFF
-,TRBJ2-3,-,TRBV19,TGTGCCAGCTCACAGTTACCGGCAGATGGTACGCAGTATTTT,CASSQLPADGTQYF
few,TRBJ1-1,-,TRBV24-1,TGTGCCACCAGTGGAGAGGAAACCAACACTGAAGCTTTCTTT,CATSGEETNTEAFF
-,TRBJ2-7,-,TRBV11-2,TGTGCCAGCAGCTTAGGGGGAGACTACGAGCAGTACTTC,CASSLGGDYEQYF
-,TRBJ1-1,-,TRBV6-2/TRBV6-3,TGTGCCAGCAGCTTCGGGAACACTGAAGCTTTCTTT,CASSFGNTEAFF
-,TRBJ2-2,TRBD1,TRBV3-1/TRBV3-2,TGTGCCAGCAGCCAAGTACAGGGGGCCGGCACCGGGGAGCTGTTTTTT,CASSQVQGAGTGELFF
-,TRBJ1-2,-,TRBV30,TGTGCCTGGAGCGGACTGAACATTAACTATGGCTACACCTTC,CAWSGLNINYGYTF
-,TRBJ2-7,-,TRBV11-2,TGTGCCAGCAGCTTAGAAACAGGGAGTCAGCAGTACTTC,CASSLETGSQQYF
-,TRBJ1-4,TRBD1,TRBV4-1,TGCGCCAGCAGCACACCGGGACAGTCCAATGAAAAACTGTTTTTT,CASSTPGQSNEKLFF
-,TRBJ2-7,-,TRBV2,TGTGCCAGTAGAACCGACTTACCCAGCGAGCAGTACTTC,CASRTDLPSEQYF
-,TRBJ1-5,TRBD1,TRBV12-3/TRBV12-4,TGTGCCAGCAATCTACAGGGGAGTCAGCCCCAGCATTTT,CASNLQGSQPQHF
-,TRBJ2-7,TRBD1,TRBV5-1,TGCGCCAGCACCACAGGGGGCTTGGACGAGCAGTACTTC,CASTTGGLDEQYF
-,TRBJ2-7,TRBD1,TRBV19,TGTGCCAGTAGTATAATCCCCGGACAGGGCAACGAGCAGTACTTC,CASSIIPGQGNEQYF
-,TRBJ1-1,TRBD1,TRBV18,TGTGCCAGCTCACTATTTACGACAGGGGACACTGAAGCTTTCTTT,CASSLFTTGDTEAFF
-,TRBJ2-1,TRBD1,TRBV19,TGTGCCACCAAGGACAGGGACAATGAGCAGTTCTTC,CATKDRDNEQFF
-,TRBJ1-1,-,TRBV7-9,TGTGCCAGCAGCTTAGGACAGAAGGCTTTCTTT,CASSLGQKAFF
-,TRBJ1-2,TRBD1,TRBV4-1,TGCGCCAGCAGCCAAGCGACGGACAGGGAGCATGGCTACACCTTC,CASSQATDREHGYTF